The clone carrying this T cell receptor (beta chain) was counted a single time. No antigen is known for it. The CDR3 contains 15 residues. V lost 6 bases and J lost 6; bases outside the gene matches: 8. Germline V gives CDR1 MNHEY, CDR2 SMNVEV (reference sequence). For bulk TCR libraries, previously described methods and listed TCR primers were used. Each CDR3 protein gets one entry after TCRdb re-called the PCR reads with MiXCR. Of approximately 93,000 distinct CDR3 sequences listed, approximately 23% were seen once; the top ten hold approximately 0.78%. The data derive from a study of molecular identifiers for immune sequencing clone quantification. Study-wide results and limits: Under 1% of molecules in naive cells, but over 99% of effector molecules, belonged to clones above 20 RNA copies.

Source material for naive CD8 libraries was about 19,000 to 1,000,000 sorted cells, with 10%, 30% or 50% RNA. The authors gated naive CD8 T cells as CD8+CD4-CCR7+CD45RA+ for sorting. The source of this sequence is a human donor in good health. Some libraries in this study had Jurkat cell RNA spiked in. Sequences were obtained from naive CD8+ T cells from blood, with Jurkat cell RNA spiked in. Regarding subset: FACS-sorted CD8+CD4-CCR7+CD45RA+ naive T cells. The chain uses TRBV27 and TRBJ1-4, with 9 nucleotides matching TRBD1. The CDR3 region is CASRPLQGADEKLFF. The CDR3, as DNA: TGTGCCAGCAGGCCCCTACAGGGGGCTGATGAAAAACTGTTTTTT.